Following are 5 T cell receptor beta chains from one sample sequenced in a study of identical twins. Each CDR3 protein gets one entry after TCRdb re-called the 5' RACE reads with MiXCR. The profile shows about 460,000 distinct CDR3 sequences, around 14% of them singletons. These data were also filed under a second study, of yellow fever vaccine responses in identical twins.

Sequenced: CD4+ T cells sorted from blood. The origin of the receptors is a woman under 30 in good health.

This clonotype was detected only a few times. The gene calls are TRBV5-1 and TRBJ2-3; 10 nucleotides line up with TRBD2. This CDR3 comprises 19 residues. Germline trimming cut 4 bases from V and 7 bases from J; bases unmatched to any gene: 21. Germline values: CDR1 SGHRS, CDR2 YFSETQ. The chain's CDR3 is CASSRAGKITSGASHTQYF. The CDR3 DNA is TGCGCCAGCAGCCGGGCGGGGAAGATAACTAGCGGGGCTAGCCATACGCAGTATTTT. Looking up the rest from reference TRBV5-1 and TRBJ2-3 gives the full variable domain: KAGVTQTPRYLIKTRGQQVTLSCSPISGHRSVSWYQQTPGQGLQFLFEYFSETQRNKGNFPGRFSGRQFSNSRSEMNVSTLELGDSALYLCASSRAGKITSGASHTQYFGPGTRLTVL.

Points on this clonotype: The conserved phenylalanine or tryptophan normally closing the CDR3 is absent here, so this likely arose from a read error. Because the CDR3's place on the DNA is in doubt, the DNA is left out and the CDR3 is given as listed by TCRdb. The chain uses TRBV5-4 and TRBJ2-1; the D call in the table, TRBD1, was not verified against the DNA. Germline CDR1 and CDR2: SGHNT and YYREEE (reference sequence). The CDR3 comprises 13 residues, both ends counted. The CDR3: CASSRLAGTPLRI.

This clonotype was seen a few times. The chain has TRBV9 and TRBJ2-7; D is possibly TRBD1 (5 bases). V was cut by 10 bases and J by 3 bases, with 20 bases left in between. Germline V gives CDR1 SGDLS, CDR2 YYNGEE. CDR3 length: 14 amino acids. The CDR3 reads CAPRAPDTLYEQYF. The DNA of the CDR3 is TGTGCCCCTCGAGCTCCGGACACCCTCTACGAGCAGTACTTC.

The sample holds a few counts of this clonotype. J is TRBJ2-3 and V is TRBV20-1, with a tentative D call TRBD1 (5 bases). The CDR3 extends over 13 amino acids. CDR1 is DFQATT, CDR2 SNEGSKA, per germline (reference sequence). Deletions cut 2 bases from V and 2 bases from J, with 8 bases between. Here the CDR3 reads CSARTGITDTQYF. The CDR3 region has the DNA TGCAGTGCTAGAACAGGAATCACAGATACGCAGTATTTT.

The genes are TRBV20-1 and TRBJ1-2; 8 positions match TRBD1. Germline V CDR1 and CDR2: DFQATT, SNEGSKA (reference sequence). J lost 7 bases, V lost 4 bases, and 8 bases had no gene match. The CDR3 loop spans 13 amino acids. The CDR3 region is CSAKGQGAGGYTF. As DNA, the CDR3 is TGCAGTGCTAAAGGGCAGGGGGCCGGTGGCTACACCTTC.